This T cell receptor beta chain was found in a study of T cell responses to AZD1222 COVID-19 vaccine. TCRdb keeps only in-frame clones here, not all; method: immunoSEQ multiplex PCR. Seen here are 90,000 to 130,000 clones, about nine tenths observed once, and the top ten hold around 1.7%. A note on this clone: The antigen remains undetermined.

Findings and caveats of the study: Scientists sampled the repertoires only once the peak T cell response had passed.

The CDR3 is 14 amino acids. The V and J ends lost 1 base and 5 bases, in that order; junction bases with no gene match: 5. Germline-derived CDR1 and CDR2 are SGHDT and YYEEEE. The sequence was obtained from an adult in good health. The rearrangement uses TRBV5-6 and TRBJ1-1; 7 bases map to TRBD1. The specimen was peripheral blood, collected on day 0 of AZD1222 vaccination. The CDR3 DNA is TGTGCCAGCAGCTTGTCGACAGGGTCGACTGAAGCTTTCTTT. It is translated as CASSLSTGSTEAFF.